Sequencing of this T cell receptor beta chain was carried out in a study of T cells expressing NK-cell markers. Study summary: The sequencing cohort of eight donors included seven HCMV-seropositive individuals and one seronegative individual.

Study-level findings and limits: The same clonotypes also predominated in the CD3+CD56-NKG2C+ fraction of a handful of donors.

The CDR3 extends over 14 amino acids. Germline CDR1 MDHEN, CDR2 SYDVKM. A note on this clonotype: Its antigen is undetermined.

From its re-call of the 5' RACE reads, TCRdb lists each CDR3 protein once, without DNA. In total, the table holds about 550,000 distinct CDR3 sequences. This TCR was recovered from a man aged 18 to 29 in good health. Sequenced sample: blood T cells: a sorted CD56 or NKG2C T cell subset, CD4+ or CD8+ T cells, or bulk PBMC T cells (not recorded which). This sequence joins TRBV28 and TRBJ2-1; the D call from TCRdb, TRBD2, cannot be confirmed without DNA. CDR3 amino acids: CASRLAGGHNEQFF.